This passage covers 27 T cell receptor beta chains from one sample sequenced in a study of cytomegalovirus exposure and HLA in healthy donors. The PCR had 60 Vbeta and 13 Jbeta primers. Sequenced by immunoSEQ multiplex PCR; TCRdb stores in-frame clones only, minus some. This sample yields roughly 90,000 clones, of which over 60% are seen a single time; about 4.5% belongs to the top ten. Input material: PBMCs. The receptors originated from a woman between 35 and 50 years old in good health and CMV-seropositive.

This clone was seen once. This chain connects TRBV11-3 to TRBJ2-3; 9 bases are shared with TRBD2. The germline V gene has CDR1 SGHNT and CDR2 YENEEA. J lost 1 base, V lost 4 bases, and 6 bases had no gene match. The CDR3 runs 16 residues. CDR3 sequence: CASSSGLAVGTDTQYF. CDR3 nucleotides: TGTGCCAGCAGCTCGGGACTAGCAGTAGGCACAGATACGCAGTATTTT.

V usage is TRBV2 and J usage is TRBJ2-2, with 14 bases fitting TRBD2. Germline V lookup: CDR1 SNHLY, CDR2 FYNNEI. This CDR3 comprises 15 residues. With V trimmed by 6 bases and J by 6 bases, 3 bases remained unmatched. The CDR3 DNA is TGTGCCAGCAGGGGGACTAGCGGGAGTCCCGGGGAGCTGTTTTTT. Translating it yields CASRGTSGSPGELFF.

J is TRBJ2-5 and V is TRBV18; 9 nucleotides align to TRBD1. The CDR3 has 16 amino acids. Germline loops: CDR1 KGHSH, CDR2 LQKENI. Unmatched junction bases numbered 8, after V lost 3 bases and J lost 3 bases. The CDR3 region is CASSPLPGTGKETQYF. The DNA of the CDR3 is TGTGCCAGCTCACCCCTACCCGGGACAGGGAAAGAGACCCAGTACTTC.

In its sample, this clone was seen once. The chain links TRBV30 to TRBJ2-3; 7 positions match TRBD1. After removal of 7 bases from V and 3 bases from J, the junction contained 4 bases not matched to a gene. This CDR3 comprises 12 residues. Germline assignment: CDR1 GTSNPN and CDR2 SVGIG (reference sequence). The CDR3 is CALQGLTDTQYF. The CDR3 DNA is TGTGCCTTACAGGGGCTGACAGATACGCAGTATTTT. Together with reference TRBV30 and TRBJ2-3, the CDR3 gives the full variable domain: SQTIHQWPATLVQPVGSPLSLECTVEGTSNPNLYWYRQAAGRGLQLLFYSVGIGQISSEVPQNLSASRPQDRQFILSSKKLLLSDSGFYLCALQGLTDTQYFGPGTRLTVL.

The V call is TRBV7-2, the J call TRBJ2-4, with D possibly matching TRBD1 (6 bases). This CDR3 has 14 amino acids. Germline V gene data show CDR1 as SGHTA and CDR2 as FQGNSA. V was pared by 1 base and J by 7 bases, with 11 bases between. CDR3: CASSLGPGENIQYF. DNA of the CDR3: TGTGCCAGCAGCTTAGGGCCAGGGGAGAACATTCAGTACTTC. Filled out from reference TRBV7-2 and TRBJ2-4, the complete variable domain reads GAGVSQSPSNKVTEKGKDVELRCDPISGHTALYWYRQSLGQGLEFLIYFQGNSAPDKSGLPSDRFSAERTGGSVSTLTIQRTQQEDSAVYLCASSLGPGENIQYFGAGTRLSVL.

This chain links TRBV9 with TRBJ2-3; 8 bases line up with TRBD1. The CDR3 consists of 15 residues. Looked up from germline, CDR1 is SGDLS and CDR2 is YYNGEE. J lost 4 bases, V lost 0 bases, and 4 bases had no gene match. CDR3 sequence: CASSVAPGGSDTQYF. CDR3 bases: TGTGCCAGCAGCGTAGCGCCAGGGGGCTCAGATACGCAGTATTTT.

The chain links TRBV12-5 to TRBJ2-7; 13 nucleotides align to TRBD2. Trimming at V came to 5 bases and at J to 0 bases, leaving 16 bases not matched to a gene. CDR1 is LGHNT, CDR2 FRNRAP, per germline. There are 20 residues in the CDR3. The CDR3 DNA is TGTGCTAGTGGTCGTACCCCCGGGACTAGCGGGGATTATAGCTCCTACGAGCAGTACTTC. It specifies CASGRTPGTSGDYSSYEQYF.

As regards this clone: Different DNA sequences within this sample yield the same CDR3. The chain has TRBV11-3 and TRBJ2-3; the D gene is possibly TRBD1 (5 bases). CDR3 length: 14 residues. V gave up 1 base and J gave up 4 bases, with 9 bases separating them. In germline, CDR1 is SGHNT, CDR2 YENEEA. CDR3: CASSLGQGADTQYF. The CDR3 nucleotides read TGTGCCAGCAGCTTAGGGCAGGGCGCAGATACGCAGTATTTT.

Only a few counts were recorded for this clone. The V and J genes are TRBV7-2 and TRBJ1-5; TRBD1 aligns across 7 bases. The germline gives CDR1 SGHTA, CDR2 FQGNSA. The CDR3 extends over 19 amino acids. V lost 1 base to trimming and J lost 0 bases; unmatched junction nucleotides: 12. The CDR3 DNA is TGTGCCAGCAGCTTAGGGGGGGCCAGGGGGTCTTATAGCAATCAGCCCCAGCATTTT. Translated, it gives CASSLGGARGSYSNQPQHF.

The chain uses TRBV19 and TRBJ2-1; possible D gene TRBD1, 6 bases. This CDR3 region has 14 residues. CDR1 LNHDA and CDR2 SQIVND come from the germline V gene (reference sequence). Trimming pared 6 bases from V and 2 bases from J, leaving 11 bases between. The CDR3 bases are TGTGCCAGTAGCACACAGGGCGCCTACAATGAGCAGTTCTTC. Its translation: CASSTQGAYNEQFF.

The chain has TRBV19 and TRBJ2-7, with 9 positions matching TRBD1. Losses at the gene ends were 4 bases for V and 6 bases for J; bases not matched to a gene: 7. The CDR3 is 14 residues long. Per the germline V gene, CDR1 is LNHDA and CDR2 is SQIVND (reference sequence). In DNA, the CDR3 is TGTGCCAGTAGTACACAGGGGGCGCCGGGCGAGCAGTACTTC. Amino acid sequence: CASSTQGAPGEQYF.

The chain carries TRBV20-1 and TRBJ2-7, with D possibly matching TRBD1 (6 bases). CDR3 length: 11 residues. Germline V gene lookup returns CDR1 DFQATT and CDR2 SNEGSKA (reference sequence). V was shortened by 6 bases and J by 3 bases, with 9 bases between the two germline ends. In DNA form, the CDR3 reads TGCAGTGCGTACAGGGACTACGAGCAGTACTTC. It encodes CSAYRDYEQYF.

The count of this clone is one. The J gene is TRBJ2-5, the V gene TRBV27; D gene ambiguous. The CDR3 has 14 amino acids. The V gene's germline CDR1 is MNHEY and CDR2 SMNVEV (reference sequence). Trimming removed 3 bases from V and 1 base from J, with 9 bases in between. The chain's CDR3 is CASSFRGLQETQYF. In DNA, the CDR3 is TGTGCCAGCAGTTTCCGTGGGCTCCAAGAGACCCAGTACTTC.

V gene TRBV5-1 combines with J gene TRBJ2-1; maybe TRBD2 (6 bases). The length of the CDR3 is 15 residues. CDR1 SGHRS and CDR2 YFSETQ come from the germline V gene. V gave up 0 bases and J gave up 0 bases, with 7 bases separating them. The CDR3 DNA sequence: TGCGCCAGCAGCTTGGCTAGCGACTCCTACAATGAGCAGTTCTTC. It yields the protein CASSLASDSYNEQFF.

The chain recombines TRBV19 with TRBJ2-1; 10 bases line up with TRBD2. V lost 6 bases and J lost 6; bases outside the gene matches: 5. The V gene's germline CDR1 is LNHDA and CDR2 SQIVND (reference sequence). The CDR3 is 14 amino acids. The CDR3 is CASRAGGEFNEQFF. As DNA, the CDR3 is TGTGCCAGTAGAGCGGGAGGGGAATTCAATGAGCAGTTCTTC.

The gene calls are TRBV9 and TRBJ2-1; 9 bases match TRBD1. Germline V gene sequence: CDR1 SGDLS, CDR2 YYNGEE. This CDR3 comprises 16 residues. With 2 bases clipped from V and 5 bases from J, the junction kept 8 bases outside the gene matches. Here the CDR3 DNA reads TGTGCCAGCAGCGTTATGGGACAGGGAATCCACAATGAGCAGTTCTTC. Its protein product is CASSVMGQGIHNEQFF.

The count of this clone is one. V is TRBV10-3 and J is TRBJ2-3; TRBD2 aligns across 11 bases. Per the germline V gene, CDR1 is ENHRY and CDR2 is SYGVKD. This CDR3 is 15 amino acids long. V lost 6 bases and J lost 6; bases outside the gene matches: 8. The CDR3 sequence is CAISDRLAGTDTQYF. CDR3 bases: TGTGCCATCAGCGACCGACTAGCGGGAACCGATACGCAGTATTTT.

The J gene is TRBJ1-1, the V gene TRBV11-2; D call uncertain. The V gene lost 2 bases and the J gene lost 4 bases, with 17 bases spanning the gap. There are 16 residues in the CDR3. Germline CDR1 and CDR2: SGHAT and FQNNGV. This chain's CDR3 is CASSLTPGGVGTEAFF. DNA of the CDR3: TGTGCCAGCAGCTTAACCCCAGGAGGCGTTGGCACTGAAGCTTTCTTT. Complete variable domain (other parts from reference TRBV11-2 and TRBJ1-1): EAGVAQSPRYKIIEKRQSVAFWCNPISGHATLYWYQQILGQGPKLLIQFQNNGVVDDSQLPKDRFSAERLKGVDSTLKIQPAKLEDSAVYLCASSLTPGGVGTEAFFGQGTRLTVV.

This chain links TRBV18 with TRBJ1-5; D is perhaps TRBD1 (5 bases). Trimming removed 6 bases at V and 7 bases at J, with 16 bases between. CDR1 and CDR2 (germline): KGHSH, LQKENI. The CDR3 extends over 14 amino acids. The CDR3 here is CASSVAGVQQPQHF. CDR3 DNA: TGTGCCAGCTCCGTGGCGGGGGTACAACAGCCCCAGCATTTT.

This clone was recorded only once. V and J are TRBV28 and TRBJ2-3; D may be TRBD2 (5 bases). Trimming left V 5 bases short and J 2 bases short, with 20 bases between. The germline CDR1 and CDR2 sequences are MDHEN and SYDVKM. This CDR3 comprises 17 residues. The CDR3 sequence: CASSGPLVGLLTDTQYF. DNA of the CDR3: TGTGCCAGCAGTGGCCCACTAGTGGGATTGCTCACAGATACGCAGTATTTT.

The V gene is TRBV7-2, the J gene TRBJ2-3; D unresolved. Germline V CDR1 and CDR2: SGHTA, FQGNSA. Trimming took 3 bases from V and 10 from J, leaving 11 bases between them. This CDR3 region has 12 residues. The DNA for the CDR3 is TGTGCCAGCAGCTTCTCGTTCTCGTCGCAGTATTTT. Its translation is CASSFSFSSQYF.

The rearrangement uses TRBV5-4 and TRBJ1-2, with D possibly TRBD1 on 6 matching bases. The CDR3 length is 16 residues. Germline V CDR1 and CDR2: SGHNT, YYREEE (reference sequence). V was clipped by 0 bases and J by 8 bases, with 20 bases between them. CDR3 protein: CASSLVGSGGAGGYTF. The CDR3 DNA reads TGTGCCAGCAGCTTGGTCGGCTCGGGGGGCGCGGGGGGCTACACCTTC. Drawing the rest from reference TRBV5-4 and TRBJ1-2, the complete variable domain is ETGVTQSPTHLIKTRGQQVTLRCSSQSGHNTVSWYQQALGQGPQFIFQYYREEENGRGNFPPRFSGLQFPNYSSELNVNALELDDSALYLCASSLVGSGGAGGYTFGSGTRLTVV.

J is TRBJ2-2 and V is TRBV10-1, with D hard to call. CDR3 length: 13 residues. Germline CDR1 is WNHNN and CDR2 is SYGVQD (reference sequence). V lost 6 bases and J lost 6, with 11 bases in between. This CDR3 reads CASRNVSAGELFF. CDR3 in DNA: TGCGCCAGCAGAAACGTTTCGGCCGGGGAGCTGTTTTTT.

This rearrangement joins TRBV6-5 to TRBJ2-1; the D gene is possibly TRBD1 (6 bases). Deletions cut 0 bases from V and 6 bases from J, with 12 bases between. Germline values: CDR1 MNHEY, CDR2 SVGAGI. The CDR3 spans 15 residues. Written as DNA, the CDR3 is TGTGCCAGCAGTTACTCGACCGGGACAAGCAATGAGCAGTTCTTC. Its protein product is CASSYSTGTSNEQFF.

The J gene is TRBJ2-7, the V gene TRBV25-1; D perhaps matches TRBD1 (6 bases). The CDR3 is 14 amino acids. Germline V CDR1 and CDR2: MGHDK, SYGVNS. Deletions cut 6 bases from V and 0 bases from J, with 12 bases between. The CDR3: CASRAGTLSYEQYF. Here the CDR3 DNA reads TGTGCCAGCAGAGCCGGGACACTCTCCTACGAGCAGTACTTC.

The V gene is TRBV11-3, the J gene TRBJ2-7; 7 positions match TRBD2. The CDR3 length is 14 residues. V shed 7 bases and J 4 bases; nucleotides not matched to a gene: 10. Germline assignment: CDR1 SGHNT and CDR2 YENEEA. The CDR3, as DNA: TGTGCCAGCACCTTCGGGGGGAGACGGTACGAGCAGTACTTC. It yields the protein CASTFGGRRYEQYF.

The chain uses TRBV5-4 and TRBJ2-7, with 8 positions matching TRBD1. Germline CDR1 SGHNT, CDR2 YYREEE (reference sequence). V lost 9 bases and J lost 0; bases outside the gene matches: 8. The CDR3 runs to 14 residues. The CDR3 DNA reads TGTGCCACTACGACAGGGGTTAGCTCCTACGAGCAGTACTTC. Translation gives CATTTGVSSYEQYF.